This paragraph covers one T cell receptor beta chain sequence. This sample also contains other DNA sequences that code for the same CDR3. The germline gives CDR1 SGHNT, CDR2 YYREEE (reference sequence). This CDR3 comprises 15 residues. V shed 0 bases, J shed 4 bases, and the junction held 3 bases outside the gene matches. Assay used: immunoSEQ multiplex PCR; TCRdb lists only in-frame clones, some missing. The sample carries 70,000 to 95,000 clones, 85% to 90% recorded once. This entry comes from a study of identifying expanded T cells in peripheral blood. The chain carries TRBV5-4 and TRBJ2-5; 10 bases align to TRBD1. The sample was blood. The TCR originated in a person aged 18-69 years in good health. The CDR3, as DNA: TGTGCCAGCAGCTTGGGGGACAGGGGTCGAGAGACCCAGTACTTC. It translates to CASSLGDRGRETQYF.